The present TCR beta chain was sequenced within a study of T cells in Graves' hyperthyroidism and ophthalmopathy. Study as a whole: Peripheral blood specimens were obtained at initial diagnosis, prior to any treatment. Study-level points and caveats: Researchers report that a 13 V-J model separated ophthalmopathy from stable hyperthyroidism. In the blood, most expanded thyroid clonotypes above 0.001 appeared as well.

This clonotype was seen a few times. Its antigen is still unknown. Per germline, CDR1 SGHRS and CDR2 YFSETQ. CDR3 size: 17 residues. The V and J ends lost 0 bases and 0 bases, in that order; junction bases with no gene match: 3. Authors of the study amplified TCR beta CDR3 regions from RNA transcripts. HTBI primers were employed in a first-round RT-PCR of the TCR CDR3. TCRdb re-analysed the multiplex PCR reads in MiXCR, keeping a single row per CDR3 protein. The table includes roughly 520,000 distinct CDR3 sequences, less than 25% detected once. The sequence came from a woman in her twenties or thirties with Graves' ophthalmopathy. The specimen sequenced was blood. The chain combines TRBV5-1 with TRBJ2-6; 7 bases map to TRBD1. The CDR3 sequence: CASSLGQGISGANVLTF. In nucleotides, the CDR3 is TGCGCCAGCAGCTTGGGACAGGGAATCTCTGGGGCCAACGTCCTGACTTTC.